These 21 T cell receptor beta chains were sequenced from one sample in a study of OX40 agonist ivuxolimab in advanced cancers. The data were produced by immunoSEQ multiplex PCR, yet TCRdb's version contains in-frame clones alone and is incomplete. Seen here are around 55,000 clones, approximately 86% observed once, and the top ten hold 12% to 15%. This specimen was CD4+ or CD8+ T cells sorted from blood, taken in a trial of the OX40 agonist ivuxolimab. Source of these receptors: an adult with an advanced solid tumor such as melanoma, head and neck, liver or kidney cancer.

V is TRBV7-6 and J is TRBJ1-1; D is unresolved. Trimming took 1 base from V and 9 from J, leaving 12 bases between them. Germline V CDR1 and CDR2: SGHVS, FNYEAQ. The length of the CDR3 is 13 residues. CDR3 protein: CASSLGQQQKAFF. Here the CDR3 DNA reads TGTGCCAGCAGCTTAGGGCAACAGCAGAAAGCTTTCTTT.

This chain joins TRBV7-8 and TRBJ2-7; D uncertain. CDR3 length: 11 residues. The germline V and J ends were trimmed by 5 bases and 4 bases, with 6 bases remaining between them. CDR1 SGHVS and CDR2 FQNEAQ come from the germline V gene. The CDR3 protein is CASSHGYEQYF. For the CDR3, the DNA is TGTGCCAGCAGCCATGGATACGAGCAGTACTTC.

The chain has TRBV27 and TRBJ2-7, with D hard to call. Germline-derived CDR1 and CDR2 are MNHEY and SMNVEV (reference sequence). Trimming removed 7 bases from V and 3 bases from J, with 19 bases in between. This CDR3 is built from 15 residues. The CDR3 spells CASKRDGRRNYEQYF. Here the CDR3 DNA reads TGTGCCAGCAAACGAGATGGCAGGAGAAACTACGAGCAGTACTTC.

DNA of the CDR3: TGTGCCAGCAGAATTGACAGGGTTGCTCGAGCTTTCTTT. Translating it yields CASRIDRVARAFF. This chain links TRBV6-5 with TRBJ1-1; 7 positions match TRBD1. Germline CDR1 MNHEY, CDR2 SVGAGI. The CDR3 is 13 residues long. V shed 6 bases and J 10 bases; nucleotides not matched to a gene: 11.

This clone was found a few times. The gene calls are TRBV5-1 and TRBJ1-2; TRBD1 might be the D (5 bases). The germline V and J ends were trimmed by 2 bases and 4 bases, with 9 bases remaining between them. CDR3 size: 13 residues. The germline gives CDR1 SGHRS, CDR2 YFSETQ. The CDR3 region is CASSFGGIYGYTF. The CDR3 nucleotides are TGCGCCAGCAGCTTCGGGGGTATCTATGGCTACACCTTC.

V is TRBV18 and J is TRBJ1-5, with D uncertain. The V end lost 5 bases, the J end lost 2 bases, and 10 bases lay between the germline ends. The germline V gene has CDR1 KGHSH and CDR2 LQKENI. This CDR3 spans 14 amino acids. The CDR3, as DNA: TGTGCCAGCTCATCGCGGGAGGGCAATCAGCCCCAGCATTTT. Translation: CASSSREGNQPQHF.

This clone was picked up one time. The chain carries TRBV9 and TRBJ1-1, with D tentatively TRBD1 (6 bases). V was pared by 2 bases and J by 5 bases, with 16 bases between. The length of the CDR3 is 15 residues. Germline assignment: CDR1 SGDLS and CDR2 YYNGEE. This CDR3 reads CASSVGGRGETEAFF. CDR3 DNA sequence: TGTGCCAGCAGCGTCGGGGGGCGAGGGGAGACTGAAGCTTTCTTT.

This sequence joins TRBV27 and TRBJ2-1, with 8 bases matching TRBD2. The germline V gene encodes CDR1 MNHEY and CDR2 SMNVEV (reference sequence). CDR3 length: 14 amino acids. V was clipped by 6 bases and J by 4 bases; unmatched bases: 5. The CDR3 bases are TGTGCCAGCAGGACCGGGACTAGGTACAATGAGCAGTTCTTC. It yields the protein CASRTGTRYNEQFF.

The chain is built from TRBV7-9 and TRBJ2-1, with 8 positions matching TRBD2. Unmatched junction bases numbered 7, after V lost 4 bases and J lost 5 bases. The CDR3 length is 15 residues. Germline V gene data show CDR1 as SEHNR and CDR2 as FQNEAQ (reference sequence). The CDR3 DNA reads as TGTGCCAGCAGCTCGGGCACTAGCGGAAACAATGAGCAGTTCTTC. Encoded protein: CASSSGTSGNNEQFF.

The chain employs TRBV5-1 and TRBJ2-3, with unresolved D. V lost 4 bases and J lost 0, with 12 bases in between. The CDR3 is made up of 15 amino acids. Germline V gene data show CDR1 as SGHRS and CDR2 as YFSETQ. DNA of the CDR3: TGCGCCAGCAGCGCCCCCAGGACCAGCACAGATACGCAGTATTTT. Its protein is CASSAPRTSTDTQYF. Full variable domain (remainder filled in from reference TRBV5-1 and TRBJ2-3): KAGVTQTPRYLIKTRGQQVTLSCSPISGHRSVSWYQQTPGQGLQFLFEYFSETQRNKGNFPGRFSGRQFSNSRSEMNVSTLELGDSALYLCASSAPRTSTDTQYFGPGTRLTVL.

The rearrangement uses TRBV5-1 and TRBJ1-4; D is perhaps TRBD1 (5 bases). The length of the CDR3 is 16 residues. Germline CDR1 is SGHRS and CDR2 is YFSETQ. The germline V and J ends were trimmed by 3 bases and 5 bases, with 17 bases remaining between them. In nucleotides, the CDR3 is TGCGCCAGCAGCTGGACCCCCCGGGGGAGGAATGAAAAACTGTTTTTT. It codes for CASSWTPRGRNEKLFF.

The chain employs TRBV19 and TRBJ2-3; D tentatively reads TRBD1 or TRBD2 (5 bases each). V lost 3 bases and J 4 bases, leaving 11 bases between the germline ends. CDR1 and CDR2 (germline): LNHDA, SQIVND (reference sequence). This CDR3 spans 14 amino acids. Written as DNA, the CDR3 is TGTGCCAGTAGTATGGGCCAGGGACCAGATACGCAGTATTTT. The encoded protein is CASSMGQGPDTQYF.

This clone came up a few times. The chain recombines TRBV6-4 with TRBJ2-3, with TRBD2 as a possible D gene (6 bases). V gave up 2 bases and J gave up 1 base, with 10 bases separating them. Germline values: CDR1 MRHNA, CDR2 SNTAGT. CDR3 length equals 15 residues. The CDR3 bases are TGTGCCAGCAGTGACCAGGGAGGAGGCACAGATACGCAGTATTTT. It translates to CASSDQGGGTDTQYF.

This chain links TRBV28 with TRBJ1-4; maybe TRBD1 (6 bases). The CDR3 length is 13 residues. Germline CDR1 reads MDHEN; CDR2 reads SYDVKM. Trimming removed 6 bases at V and 6 bases at J, with 11 bases between. Here the CDR3 DNA reads TGTGCCAGCAGGGACAGCGGGTATGAAAAACTGTTTTTT. Protein: CASRDSGYEKLFF.

The rearrangement links TRBV5-1 to TRBJ1-4; D is unclear. Germline V lookup: CDR1 SGHRS, CDR2 YFSETQ. Trimming stripped 5 bases from V and 6 bases from J, with 17 bases between. There are 15 residues in the CDR3. CDR3 nucleotides: TGCGCCAGCAGACCCACACCCACCAAGGATGAAAAACTGTTTTTT. Translation: CASRPTPTKDEKLFF.

The chain carries TRBV5-4 and TRBJ1-1; 7 positions match TRBD1. The germline CDR1 and CDR2 sequences are SGHNT and YYREEE (reference sequence). V trimming: 4 bases; J trimming: 1 base; junction bases outside the gene matches: 7. This CDR3 region has 15 residues. For the CDR3, the DNA is TGTGCCAGCAGCCGGGACAGTCTTGGGAACACTGAAGCTTTCTTT. Translating it yields CASSRDSLGNTEAFF.

The chain is built from TRBV11-2 and TRBJ2-7; D perhaps matches TRBD1 (6 bases). The CDR3 totals 13 residues. Trimming cost V 5 bases and J 6 bases, with 14 bases left between them. Germline-derived CDR1 and CDR2 are SGHAT and FQNNGV. This CDR3 reads CASSPTGFGEQYF. Written as DNA, the CDR3 is TGTGCCAGCAGCCCCACAGGGTTTGGCGAGCAGTACTTC.

The V call is TRBV7-2, the J call TRBJ1-1; D ambiguous. The V end lost 5 bases, the J end lost 1 base, and 20 bases lay between the germline ends. The V gene's germline CDR1 is SGHTA and CDR2 FQGNSA. This CDR3 has 17 amino acids. For the CDR3, the DNA is TGTGCCAGCAGCCCGACATTAACGGGGTCGGCGAACACTGAAGCTTTCTTT. This gives the protein CASSPTLTGSANTEAFF.

This clone occurred a few times. This rearrangement joins TRBV6-6 to TRBJ1-2; D not certain. Germline CDR1 reads MNHNY; CDR2 reads SVGAGI (reference sequence). Trimming shortened V by 0 bases and J by 4 bases, and 0 bases separated the two germline ends. This CDR3 region has 11 residues. The CDR3 reads CASSYSYGYTF. The CDR3 DNA reads TGTGCCAGCAGTTACTCCTATGGCTACACCTTC.

The chain couples TRBV7-9 to TRBJ2-7; 7 positions match TRBD1. Per germline, CDR1 SEHNR and CDR2 FQNEAQ (reference sequence). Trimming at V came to 8 bases and at J to 3 bases, leaving 7 bases not matched to a gene. The CDR3 covers 13 residues. The CDR3 coding sequence is TGTGCCAGCCTAAAACAGGGGCTCTACGAGCAGTACTTC. It yields the protein CASLKQGLYEQYF.

This clone was observed a single time. V gene TRBV19 combines with J gene TRBJ1-5, with a possible D match to TRBD1 (5 bases). Germline lookup yields CDR1 LNHDA and CDR2 SQIVND (reference sequence). The V end lost 11 bases, the J end lost 2 bases, and 10 bases lay between the germline ends. The CDR3 has 12 amino acids. This chain's CDR3 is CAGGVGNQPQHF. CDR3 coding DNA: TGTGCCGGGGGGGTTGGCAATCAGCCCCAGCATTTT.